Below are 10 T cell receptor beta chains sequenced from a single sample in a study of OX40 agonist ivuxolimab in advanced cancers. The protocol was immunoSEQ multiplex PCR, while the TCRdb copy is restricted to in-frame clones and leaves out a portion. The table lists approximately 35,000 clones, approximately 80% of them singletons. The specimen was CD4+ or CD8+ T cells sorted from blood, collected in a trial of the OX40 agonist ivuxolimab. The receptors originated from an adult with an advanced solid tumor such as melanoma, head and neck, liver or kidney cancer.

A single count supports this clone. J is TRBJ1-5 and V is TRBV7-9; TRBD1 might be the D (5 bases). Trimming left V 5 bases short and J 3 bases short, with 11 bases between. CDR3 length: 14 residues. The germline CDR1 and CDR2 sequences are SEHNR and FQNEAQ (reference sequence). CDR3 nucleotides: TGTGCCAGCAGCGACAACAGGTTCAATCAGCCCCAGCATTTT. This encodes CASSDNRFNQPQHF.

The V call is TRBV19, the J call TRBJ2-3; TRBD2 matches at 7 bases. The CDR3 totals 14 residues. Losses at the gene ends were 4 bases for V and 5 bases for J; bases not matched to a gene: 6. CDR1 and CDR2 (germline): LNHDA, SQIVND (reference sequence). In DNA form, the CDR3 reads TGTGCCAGTAGTAGCCGGAGCGGGGTAGATACGCAGTATTTT. This codes for CASSSRSGVDTQYF.

This clone was picked up a small number of times. The chain carries TRBV6-5 and TRBJ1-2; D is unclear. The V end lost 5 bases, the J end lost 2 bases, and 9 bases lay between the germline ends. This CDR3 contains 13 residues. Germline V gene data show CDR1 as MNHEY and CDR2 as SVGAGI. CDR3 amino acids: CASSRVANYGYTF. The CDR3 region has the DNA TGTGCCAGCAGTCGTGTAGCGAACTATGGCTACACCTTC.

The chain combines TRBV2 with TRBJ2-6; 9 bases match TRBD1. This CDR3 is built from 16 residues. Looked up from germline, CDR1 is SNHLY and CDR2 is FYNNEI. J was trimmed by 2 bases and V by 6 bases; bases with no gene match: 5. CDR3 DNA sequence: TGTGCCAGCAGAACAGGGGGCATTACTGGGGCCAACGTCCTGACTTTC. Amino acids: CASRTGGITGANVLTF.

The gene calls are TRBV6-5 and TRBJ2-3; D not resolved. Germline CDR1 reads MNHEY; CDR2 reads SVGAGI. CDR3 size: 12 residues. Trimming took off 6 bases at V and 8 bases at J, with 12 bases between the two ends. CDR3 nucleotide sequence: TGTGCCAGCAGGTCAGGCCCCGGTACGCAGTATTTT. It specifies CASRSGPGTQYF.

This chain uses TRBV19 with TRBJ1-5, with no clear D. CDR1 and CDR2 (germline): LNHDA, SQIVND (reference sequence). The CDR3 extends over 14 amino acids. V dropped 7 bases and J dropped 0 bases, with 10 bases sitting between them. CDR3 sequence: CASKVESSNQPQHF. Written as DNA, the CDR3 is TGTGCCAGTAAGGTGGAGAGTAGCAATCAGCCCCAGCATTTT.

Turning to this clone: The junction departs from germline at one end; a sequencing error may be responsible. This sequence joins TRBV5-3 and TRBJ1-5; D call uncertain. TRBV5-3 is an open reading frame whose function is uncertain. The CDR3 covers 12 residues. Here the CDR3 reads CARREEAQPQHF. The DNA of the CDR3 is TGTGCCCGAAGGGAGGAGGCTCAGCCCCAGCATTTT.

The chain is built from TRBV19 and TRBJ1-3; D gene unclear. Trimming removed 5 bases from V and 0 bases from J, with 14 bases in between. Germline CDR1 is LNHDA and CDR2 is SQIVND (reference sequence). The CDR3 runs 16 residues. The CDR3 DNA is TGTGCCAGTAGTCCTGGCCGGACGGTCTCTGGAAACACCATATATTTT. It encodes CASSPGRTVSGNTIYF.

The chain carries TRBV21-1 and TRBJ1-2; no DNA check was done on the table's D call, TRBD1. TRBV21-1 is listed as a pseudogene. The CDR3 extends over 13 amino acids. This CDR3 reads CASRQGANYGYTF. The CDR3 bases are TGTGCCAGCCGACAGGGGGCTAACTATGGCTACACCTTC.

The V and J genes are TRBV13 and TRBJ1-1; D unclear. The CDR3 loop spans 13 amino acids. CDR1 is PRHDT and CDR2 is FYEKMQ in the germline V gene (reference sequence). Trimming took 4 bases from V and 6 from J, leaving 12 bases between them. CDR3 in DNA: TGTGCCAGCAGCTCAGTCGCGCGGCCTGAAGCTTTCTTT. It codes for CASSSVARPEAFF.